Detailed here is one T cell receptor (beta chain). Its antigen is not identified. Assay used: immunoSEQ multiplex PCR; TCRdb lists only in-frame clones, some missing. The profile covers 55,000 to 70,000 clones, with around 83% appearing a single time and approximately 4.5% taken by the ten largest. This sample was included in a study of OX40 agonist ivuxolimab in advanced cancers. Study-wide results and limits: Within 6 weeks, CD4+ and CD8+ blood T cells expanded clonally at 0.1 to 3.0 mg/kg. The work left the antigen specificity of expanded peripheral T cells undetermined.

CDR1 and CDR2 (germline): SEHNR, FQNEAQ (reference sequence). This CDR3 spans 17 amino acids. V was pared by 6 bases and J by 2 bases, with 13 bases of the junction left unmatched. Specimen: CD4+ or CD8+ T cells sorted from blood, collected in a trial of the OX40 agonist ivuxolimab. The chain links TRBV7-9 to TRBJ2-7, with TRBD1 matching 10 bases. The sequence was collected from an adult with an advanced solid tumor such as melanoma, head and neck, liver or kidney cancer. CDR3 sequence: CASRSDRGIDITYEQYF. DNA for the CDR3: TGTGCCAGCAGGTCGGACAGGGGGATCGACATCACCTACGAGCAGTACTTC.